Listed below are T cell receptor beta chains from one sample, sequenced in a study of blood T cell repertoires in COVID-19. The assay was immunoSEQ multiplex PCR, and TCRdb's table has in-frame clones only and misses some. The table lists around 84,000 clones, 78% of them singletons. Input material: peripheral blood. Source of these receptors: a man in his sixties with COVID-19, enrolled during active disease. CDR3s include the opening cysteine and the closing phenylalanine or tryptophan. D genes are given only for firm matches. Clone sizes are given selectively: once, few, many, or a class where the clone is expanded.

V gene	J gene	clone size	D gene	CDR3 DNA	CDR3 protein
TRBV5-6	TRBJ2-3	NA	TRBD2	TGTGCCAGCAGCTTAGCGGGGAACACAGATACGCAGTATTTT	CASSLAGNTDTQYF
TRBV18	TRBJ1-1	NA	TRBD1	TGTGCCAGCTCACCGGGGACAGACTCAAACACTGAAGCTTTCTTT	CASSPGTDSNTEAFF
TRBV24-1	TRBJ2-1	few	NA	TGTGCCACCAGTGATCGCTCTCAGGGGTCCCATGAGCAGTTCTTC	CATSDRSQGSHEQFF
TRBV30	TRBJ2-4	NA	TRBD1	TGTGCCTGGGAACAGGGGGGAAACATTCAGTACTTC	CAWEQGGNIQYF
TRBV5-1	TRBJ2-1	NA	TRBD2	TGCGCCAGCAGCTTGCCTCTAGCGGAGGGCAATGAGCAGTTCTTC	CASSLPLAEGNEQFF
TRBV9	TRBJ2-7	NA	NA	TGTGCCAGCAGCCAAGCCAGCACAGGGTACGAGCAGTACTTC	CASSQASTGYEQYF
TRBV5-1	TRBJ1-1	medium-sized	NA	TGCGCCAGCAGCACGGACATGAACACTGAAGCTTTCTTT	CASSTDMNTEAFF
TRBV19	TRBJ1-6	NA	NA	TGTGCCAGTAGTCGAACAGGGCAAGGTGTTGATTCACCCCTCCACTTT	CASSRTGQGVDSPLHF
TRBV11-3	TRBJ2-7	NA	NA	TGTGCCAGCAGCTCTGGAGGAGCGACGAGCTCCTACGAGCAGTACTTC	CASSSGGATSSYEQYF
TRBV5-4	TRBJ2-3	few	NA	TGTGCCAGCAGCAGCGTATTCACAGATACGCAGTATTTT	CASSSVFTDTQYF
TRBV5-1	TRBJ2-3	NA	TRBD2	TGCGCCAGCAGCTTGTTTGGGCCTCGTAGCGGGGGGCCCCTTACAGATACGCAGTATTTT	CASSLFGPRSGGPLTDTQYF
TRBV5-5	TRBJ2-1	NA	NA	TGTGCCAGCAGCCCCGGGGGTCCCTACAATGAGCAGTTCTTC	CASSPGGPYNEQFF
TRBV18	TRBJ1-5	NA	TRBD1	TGTGCCAGCTCTCCGGGACAGGCCGGCGCGGGCAATCAGCCCCAGCATTTT	CASSPGQAGAGNQPQHF
TRBV7-7	TRBJ2-5	NA	TRBD1	TGTGCTAGCAGCTCCGGACAGGGCGGGGAGACCCAGTACTTC	CASSSGQGGETQYF
TRBV5-4	TRBJ2-5	NA	TRBD2	TGTGCCAGCAGCTTGCCCCGGACTAGCGGAGAGACCCAGTACTTC	CASSLPRTSGETQYF
TRBV5-1	TRBJ2-7	NA	NA	TGCGCCAGCAGCGGAACGACAGGATCGAACGAGCAGTACTTC	CASSGTTGSNEQYF
TRBV6-1	TRBJ1-2	NA	TRBD1	TGTGCCAGCAGTGAATTCCCCGACGGGACAGGGCCCCTCTGGGGCTACACCTTC	CASSEFPDGTGPLWGYTF
TRBV6-1	TRBJ1-2	NA	NA	TGTGCCAGCAGTGACACGGAGTTTGGCTACACCTTC	CASSDTEFGYTF
TRBV29-1	TRBJ2-1	NA	TRBD2	TGCAGCGTTGATGGACTAAGGCGGGAGGAATTGAATGAGCAGTTCTTC	CSVDGLRREELNEQFF
TRBV19	TRBJ2-1	once	TRBD2	TGTGCCAGTCGGACTAGCGGCTTCTCCTACAATGAGCAGTTCTTC	CASRTSGFSYNEQFF
TRBV5-1	TRBJ2-2	NA	TRBD2	TGCGCCAGCAGGGACCCCCATCCAGCAGGACTAGCGGGGGGCATAGCGAACACCGGGGAGCTGTTTTTT	CASRDPHPAGLAGGIANTGELFF
TRBV19	TRBJ2-7	NA	TRBD2	TGTGCCAGTAGTCCGCCCGGGACTACTCCCGAGCAGTACTTC	CASSPPGTTPEQYF
TRBV6-6	TRBJ2-1	few	TRBD2	TGTGCCAGCAGTGGTAGCGGGGGGGCCAACAATGAGCAGTTCTTC	CASSGSGGANNEQFF
TRBV2	TRBJ2-7	NA	NA	TGTGCCAGCAGGGAGGTGGGCCTAGTGGGCGAGCAGTACTTC	CASREVGLVGEQYF
TRBV7-8	TRBJ1-2	NA	NA	TGTGCCAGCAGCTCGGTTATTGGAGGGAGGATTAACTATGGCTACACCTTC	CASSSVIGGRINYGYTF
TRBV5-1	TRBJ1-4	NA	NA	TGCGCCAGCAGCTTCAAACAGGTTACAACTAATGAAAAACTGTTTTTT	CASSFKQVTTNEKLFF
TRBV5-1	TRBJ1-4	NA	TRBD1	TGCGCCAGCAGCTCGAATGGACAGGGTCGATCTGAAAAACTGTTTTTT	CASSSNGQGRSEKLFF
TRBV4-1	TRBJ2-1	NA	NA	TGCGCCAGCAGCCTGACGGGACTGATCACTAATGAGCAGTTCTTC	CASSLTGLITNEQFF